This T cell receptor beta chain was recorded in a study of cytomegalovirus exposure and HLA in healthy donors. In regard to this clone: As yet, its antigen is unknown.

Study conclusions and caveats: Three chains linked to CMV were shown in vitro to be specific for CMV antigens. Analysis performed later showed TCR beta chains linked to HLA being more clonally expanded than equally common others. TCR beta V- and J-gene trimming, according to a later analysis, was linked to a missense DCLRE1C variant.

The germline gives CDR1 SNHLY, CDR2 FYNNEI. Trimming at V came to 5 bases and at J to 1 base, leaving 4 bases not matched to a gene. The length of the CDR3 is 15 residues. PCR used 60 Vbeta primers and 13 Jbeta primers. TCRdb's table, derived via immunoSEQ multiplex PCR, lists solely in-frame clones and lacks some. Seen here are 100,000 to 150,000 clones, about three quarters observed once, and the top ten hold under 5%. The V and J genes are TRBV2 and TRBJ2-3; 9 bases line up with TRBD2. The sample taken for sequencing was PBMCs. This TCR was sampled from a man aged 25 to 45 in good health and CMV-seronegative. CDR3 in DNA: TGTGCCAGCAGTACCGGCGGGGGGGGCACAGATACGCAGTATTTT. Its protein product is CASSTGGGGTDTQYF. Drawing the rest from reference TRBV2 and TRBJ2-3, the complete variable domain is EPEVTQTPSHQVTQMGQEVILRCVPISNHLYFYWYRQILGQKVEFLVSFYNNEISEKSEIFDDQFSVERPDGSNFTLKIRSTKLEDSAMYFCASSTGGGGTDTQYFGPGTRLTVL.